This T cell receptor (beta chain) was captured by sequencing in a study of T-cell reconstitution after alpha-beta-depleted transplantation in children. This clonotype showed up many times. Antigen unknown. The V gene's germline CDR1 is KGHDR and CDR2 SFDVKD. J was trimmed by 2 bases and V by 3 bases; bases with no gene match: 3. There are 16 residues in the CDR3. A TCRbeta library incorporating unique molecular identifiers was prepared. One entry per CDR3 protein, called by TCRdb with MiXCR from the PCR reads. The repertoire holds almost 250,000 distinct CDR3 sequences, with roughly 25% as singletons. Study results and caveats: There were some patients whose high TCRbeta diversity at day 60 came from surviving recipient T cells and thymic progenitors. By about two months after transplant, alpha-beta T cells reportedly arose from several hundred graft clones that had expanded. Newly generated T cells supplied most T-cell counts and diversity one year post-transplant.

V is TRBV24-1 and J is TRBJ2-1; 10 bases are shared with TRBD2. Material: PBMCs, obtained before TCRalphabeta/CD19-depleted stem cell transplant. This clonotype was sampled from a girl aged 2 to 9 with Fanconi anemia, due to receive a stem cell transplant. CDR3 loop: CATSDDSGRAYNEQFF. CDR3 coding DNA: TGTGCCACCAGTGATGACAGCGGGAGGGCCTACAATGAGCAGTTCTTC.